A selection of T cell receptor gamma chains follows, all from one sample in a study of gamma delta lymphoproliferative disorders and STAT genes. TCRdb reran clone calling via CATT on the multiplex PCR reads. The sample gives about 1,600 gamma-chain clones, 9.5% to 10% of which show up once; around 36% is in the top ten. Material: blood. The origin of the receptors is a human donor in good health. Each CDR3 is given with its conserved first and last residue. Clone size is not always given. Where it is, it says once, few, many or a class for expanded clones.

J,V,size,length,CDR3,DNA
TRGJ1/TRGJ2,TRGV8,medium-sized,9,CATPMWKLF,TGTGCCACCCCCATGTGGAAACTCTTT
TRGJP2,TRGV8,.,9,CASDWIKTF,TGTGCGAGCGATTGGATCAAGACGTTT
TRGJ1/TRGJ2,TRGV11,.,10,CACWPYKKLF,TGTGCCTGCTGGCCCTATAAGAAACTCTTT
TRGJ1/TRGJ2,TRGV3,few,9,CATFYKKLF,TGTGCCACCTTTTATAAGAAACTCTTT
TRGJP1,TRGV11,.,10,CACWTRFKIF,TGTGCCTGCTGGACAAGGTTCAAGATATTT
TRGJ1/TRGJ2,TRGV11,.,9,CACLIKKLF,TGTGCCTGCTTAATCAAGAAACTCTTT